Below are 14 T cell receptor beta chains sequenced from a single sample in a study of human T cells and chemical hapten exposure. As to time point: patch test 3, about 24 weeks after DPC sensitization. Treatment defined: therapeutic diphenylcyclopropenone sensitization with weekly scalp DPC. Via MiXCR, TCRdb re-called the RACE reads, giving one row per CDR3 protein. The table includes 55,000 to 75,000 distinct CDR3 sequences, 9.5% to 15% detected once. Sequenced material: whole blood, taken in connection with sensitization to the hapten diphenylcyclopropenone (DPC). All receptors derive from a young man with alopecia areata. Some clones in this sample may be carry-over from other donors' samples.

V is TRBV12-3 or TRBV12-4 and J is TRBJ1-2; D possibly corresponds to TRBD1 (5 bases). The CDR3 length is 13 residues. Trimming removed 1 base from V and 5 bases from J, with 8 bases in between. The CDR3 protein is CASSLGRGYGYTF. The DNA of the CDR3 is TGTGCCAGCAGTTTAGGGAGGGGTTATGGCTACACCTTC.

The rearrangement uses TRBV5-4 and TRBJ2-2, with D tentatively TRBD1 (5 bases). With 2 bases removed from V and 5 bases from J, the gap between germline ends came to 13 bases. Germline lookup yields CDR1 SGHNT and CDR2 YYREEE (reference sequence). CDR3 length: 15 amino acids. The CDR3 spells CASSFQGVKTGELFF. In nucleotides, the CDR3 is TGTGCCAGCAGCTTTCAGGGTGTTAAGACCGGGGAGCTGTTTTTT.

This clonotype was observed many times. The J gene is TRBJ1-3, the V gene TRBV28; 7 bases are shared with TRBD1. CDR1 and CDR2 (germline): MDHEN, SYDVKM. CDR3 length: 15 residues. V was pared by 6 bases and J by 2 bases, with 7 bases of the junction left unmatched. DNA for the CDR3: TGTGCCAGCAGCGTAAGGACAGGTACTGGAAACACCATATATTTT. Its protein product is CASSVRTGTGNTIYF.

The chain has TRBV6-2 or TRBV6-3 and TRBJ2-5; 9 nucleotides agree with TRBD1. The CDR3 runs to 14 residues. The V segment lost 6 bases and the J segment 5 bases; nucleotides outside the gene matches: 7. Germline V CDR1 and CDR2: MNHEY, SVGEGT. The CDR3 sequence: CASRPLGQGETQYF. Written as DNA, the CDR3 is TGTGCCAGCAGACCTTTGGGACAGGGTGAGACCCAGTACTTC.

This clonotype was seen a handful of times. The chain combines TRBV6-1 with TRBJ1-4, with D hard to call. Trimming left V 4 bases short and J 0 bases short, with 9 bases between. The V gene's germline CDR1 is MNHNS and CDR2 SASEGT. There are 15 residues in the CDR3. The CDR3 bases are TGTGCCAGCAGTGGAACAGAGTCAACTAATGAAAAACTGTTTTTT. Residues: CASSGTESTNEKLFF.

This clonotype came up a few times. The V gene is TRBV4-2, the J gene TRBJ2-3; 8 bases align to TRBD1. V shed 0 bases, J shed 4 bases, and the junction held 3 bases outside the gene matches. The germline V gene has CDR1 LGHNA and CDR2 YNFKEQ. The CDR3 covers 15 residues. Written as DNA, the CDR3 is TGTGCCAGCAGCCAAGATGGGACAGGTCCAGATACGCAGTATTTT. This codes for CASSQDGTGPDTQYF.

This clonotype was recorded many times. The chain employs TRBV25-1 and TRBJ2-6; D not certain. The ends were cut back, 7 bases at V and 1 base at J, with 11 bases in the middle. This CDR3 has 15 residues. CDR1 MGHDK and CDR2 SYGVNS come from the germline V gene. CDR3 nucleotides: TGTGCCAGCACCGGACGTATTTCTGGGGCCAACGTCCTGACTTTC. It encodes CASTGRISGANVLTF.

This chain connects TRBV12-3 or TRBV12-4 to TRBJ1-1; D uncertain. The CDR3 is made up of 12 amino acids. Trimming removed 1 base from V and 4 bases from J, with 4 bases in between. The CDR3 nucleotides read TGTGCCAGCAGTTTAGTCACCACTGAAGCTTTCTTT. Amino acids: CASSLVTTEAFF.

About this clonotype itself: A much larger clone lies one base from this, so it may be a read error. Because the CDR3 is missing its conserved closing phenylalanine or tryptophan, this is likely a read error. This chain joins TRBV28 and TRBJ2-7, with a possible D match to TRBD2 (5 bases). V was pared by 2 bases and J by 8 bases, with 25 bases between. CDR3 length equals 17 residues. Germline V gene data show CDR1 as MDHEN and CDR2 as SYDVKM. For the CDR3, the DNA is TGTGCCAGCAGTTTAGATATCCGGGGTTCGTTACTACGAAAGCAGTACCTC. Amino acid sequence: CASSLDIRGSLLRKQYL.

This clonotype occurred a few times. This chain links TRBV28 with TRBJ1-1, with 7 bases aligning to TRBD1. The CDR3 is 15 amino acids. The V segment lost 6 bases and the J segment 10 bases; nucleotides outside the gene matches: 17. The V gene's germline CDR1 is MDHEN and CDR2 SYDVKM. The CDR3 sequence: CASRRGDSLSLAAFF. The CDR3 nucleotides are TGTGCCAGCAGGCGGGGGGACAGTCTTTCCTTAGCAGCTTTCTTT. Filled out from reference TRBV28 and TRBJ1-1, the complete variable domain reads DVKVTQSSRYLVKRTGEKVFLECVQDMDHENMFWYRQDPGLGLRLIYFSYDVKMKEKGDIPEGYSVSREKKERFSLILESASTNQTSMYLCASRRGDSLSLAAFFGQGTRLTVV.

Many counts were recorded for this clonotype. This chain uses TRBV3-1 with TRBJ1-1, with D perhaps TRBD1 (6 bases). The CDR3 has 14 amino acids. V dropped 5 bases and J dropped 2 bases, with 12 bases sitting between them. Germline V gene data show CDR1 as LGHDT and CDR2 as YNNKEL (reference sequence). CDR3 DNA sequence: TGTGCCAGCAGCTTCCTAGGGACAAACACTGAAGCTTTCTTT. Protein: CASSFLGTNTEAFF.

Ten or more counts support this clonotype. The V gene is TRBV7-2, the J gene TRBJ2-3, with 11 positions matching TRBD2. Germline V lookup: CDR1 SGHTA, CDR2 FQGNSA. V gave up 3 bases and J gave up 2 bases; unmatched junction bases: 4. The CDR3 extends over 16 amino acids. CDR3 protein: CASSLLAGGTTDTQYF. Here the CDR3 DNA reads TGTGCCAGCAGCTTGCTAGCGGGGGGCACCACAGATACGCAGTATTTT.

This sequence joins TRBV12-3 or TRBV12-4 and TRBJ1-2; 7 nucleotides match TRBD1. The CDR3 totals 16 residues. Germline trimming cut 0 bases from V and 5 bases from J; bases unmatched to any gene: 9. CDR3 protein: CASSLALLDRLYGYTF. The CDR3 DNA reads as TGTGCCAGCAGTTTAGCGCTCTTGGACAGGCTATATGGCTACACCTTC.

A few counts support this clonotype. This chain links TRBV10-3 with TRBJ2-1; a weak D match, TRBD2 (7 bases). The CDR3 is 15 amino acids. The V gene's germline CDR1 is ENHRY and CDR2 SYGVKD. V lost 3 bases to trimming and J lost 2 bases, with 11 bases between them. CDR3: CAISDGGPTYNEQFF. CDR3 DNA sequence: TGTGCCATCAGTGACGGGGGGCCTACCTACAATGAGCAGTTCTTC.